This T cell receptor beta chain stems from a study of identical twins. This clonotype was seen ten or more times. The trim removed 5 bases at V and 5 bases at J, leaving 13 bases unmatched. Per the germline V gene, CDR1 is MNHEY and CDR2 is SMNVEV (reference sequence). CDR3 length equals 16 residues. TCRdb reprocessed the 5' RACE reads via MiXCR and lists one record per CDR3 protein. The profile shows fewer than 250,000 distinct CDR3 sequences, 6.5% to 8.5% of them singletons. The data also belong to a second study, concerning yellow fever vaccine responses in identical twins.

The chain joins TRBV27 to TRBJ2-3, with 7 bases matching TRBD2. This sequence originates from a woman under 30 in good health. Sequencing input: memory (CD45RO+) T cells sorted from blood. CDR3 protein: CASSATLALFRDTQYF. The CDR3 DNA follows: TGTGCCAGCAGTGCTACACTAGCGCTGTTTAGAGATACGCAGTATTTT.